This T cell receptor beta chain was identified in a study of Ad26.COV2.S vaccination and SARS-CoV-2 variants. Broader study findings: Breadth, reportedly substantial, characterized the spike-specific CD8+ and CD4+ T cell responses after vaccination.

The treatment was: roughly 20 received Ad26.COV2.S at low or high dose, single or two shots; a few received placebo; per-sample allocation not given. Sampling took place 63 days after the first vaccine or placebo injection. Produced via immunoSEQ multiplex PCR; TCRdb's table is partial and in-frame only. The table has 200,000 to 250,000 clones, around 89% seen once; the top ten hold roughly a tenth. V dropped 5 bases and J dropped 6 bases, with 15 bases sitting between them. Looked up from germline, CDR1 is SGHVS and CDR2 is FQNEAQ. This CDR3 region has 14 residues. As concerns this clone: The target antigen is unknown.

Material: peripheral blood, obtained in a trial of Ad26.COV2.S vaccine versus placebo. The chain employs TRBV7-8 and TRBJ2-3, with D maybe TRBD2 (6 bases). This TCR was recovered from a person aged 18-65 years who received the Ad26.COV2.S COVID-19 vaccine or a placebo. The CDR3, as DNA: TGTGCCAGCAGCCTGACTAGTAGTTTTGATACGCAGTATTTT. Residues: CASSLTSSFDTQYF.